The 10 T cell receptor beta chains listed next were all sequenced from one sample in a study of control samples from healthy donors and cancer patients (dated by TCRdb to the early 2020s). Library construction relied on the immunoSEQ multiplex PCR assay. Drawn from immuneACCESS, this table holds only the in-frame rearrangements with V and J called that TCRdb kept. Clones are partly lost; checked studies trace under half to an unresolved V gene and leave the rest unexplained. The sample table lists 65,000 to 95,000 clones, around 87% of them with a count of one. About 18% of the sample comes from the top ten. The sequencing input was blood. Receptor source: a man in his forties or fifties in good health.

The V and J genes are TRBV6-6 and TRBJ1-1; D gene unclear. Germline V gene data show CDR1 as MNHNY and CDR2 as SVGAGI (reference sequence). Trimming removed 6 bases at V and 1 base at J, with 9 bases between. This CDR3 has 13 residues. The DNA for the CDR3 is TGTGCCAGCAGCCTGGTTACGAACACTGAAGCTTTCTTT. Protein sequence: CASSLVTNTEAFF.

The chain links TRBV7-2 to TRBJ1-2; D unclear. Trimming took off 4 bases at V and 0 bases at J, with 12 bases between the two ends. The CDR3 runs to 15 residues. CDR1 SGHTA and CDR2 FQGNSA come from the germline V gene. CDR3 sequence: CASSSSPGSNYGYTF. The CDR3 DNA is TGTGCCAGCAGCTCAAGCCCGGGGTCTAACTATGGCTACACCTTC.

A few counts support this clone. The chain is built from TRBV24-1 and TRBJ2-1, with unresolved D. The CDR3 runs 13 residues. Trimming shortened V by 2 bases and J by 10 bases, and 11 bases separated the two germline ends. CDR1 and CDR2 from the germline V gene are KGHDR and SFDVKD. CDR3 in DNA: TGTGCCACCAGTGATTCCCCTTTCGGCGAGCAGTTCTTC. Encoded protein: CATSDSPFGEQFF.

The chain combines TRBV12-3 or TRBV12-4 with TRBJ2-1; D ambiguous. This CDR3 has 11 residues. V lost 3 bases to trimming and J lost 7 bases, with 4 bases between them. The CDR3 DNA is TGTGCCAGCAGTTTTTATAATGAGCAGTTCTTC. The encoded protein is CASSFYNEQFF.

Written as DNA, the CDR3 is TGTGCCTGGAGTGCCCTCCGCTCTGGAAACACCATATATTTT. Translation: CAWSALRSGNTIYF. The chain uses TRBV30 and TRBJ1-3, with D hard to call. The CDR3 consists of 14 residues. Germline V gives CDR1 GTSNPN, CDR2 SVGIG (reference sequence). Trimming removed 1 base from V and 0 bases from J, with 7 bases in between.

This chain links TRBV9 with TRBJ1-6; D not certain. V was pared by 3 bases and J by 8 bases, with 9 bases between. The germline CDR1 and CDR2 sequences are SGDLS and YYNGEE. The length of the CDR3 is 13 residues. The CDR3: CASSAGGDSPLHF. For the CDR3, the DNA is TGTGCCAGCAGCGCAGGCGGGGATTCACCCCTCCACTTT.

The chain has TRBV5-1 and TRBJ2-3; D uncertain. The CDR3 runs to 15 residues. Germline values: CDR1 SGHRS, CDR2 YFSETQ. Trimming took 2 bases from V and 1 from J, leaving 11 bases between them. The CDR3 loop is CASSFKGYGTDTQYF. CDR3 sequence (DNA): TGCGCCAGCAGCTTTAAAGGTTATGGCACAGATACGCAGTATTTT.

The CDR3 DNA sequence: TGCGCCAGCAGCCAAGCCCAAAACACCGGGGAGCTGTTTTTT. Translated: CASSQAQNTGELFF. This chain links TRBV4-1 with TRBJ2-2; no clear D. This CDR3 is 14 amino acids long. The germline V and J ends were trimmed by 1 base and 2 bases, with 5 bases remaining between them. Per the germline V gene, CDR1 is MGHRA and CDR2 is YSYEKL.

This clone showed up just a few times. This chain uses TRBV5-4 with TRBJ1-3; a possible D gene is TRBD1 (6 bases). Germline values: CDR1 SGHNT, CDR2 YYREEE (reference sequence). The CDR3 is 16 amino acids. Trimming took off 6 bases at V and 3 bases at J, with 19 bases between the two ends. The CDR3 region has the DNA TGTGCCAGCAACATTGAACCAGGGGTCGTTGGAAACACCATATATTTT. Its translation is CASNIEPGVVGNTIYF.

The rearrangement joins TRBV5-1 to TRBJ1-1, with unresolved D. The CDR3 has 13 amino acids. V was clipped by 2 bases and J by 1 base, with 6 bases between them. Germline V CDR1 and CDR2: SGHRS, YFSETQ. In DNA, the CDR3 is TGCGCCAGCAGCTTTACTAGGAACACTGAAGCTTTCTTT. It translates to CASSFTRNTEAFF.